The 25 T cell receptor beta chains below come from one sample, sequenced in a study of blood T cell repertoires in COVID-19. Libraries were prepared by immunoSEQ multiplex PCR; TCRdb keeps only in-frame clonotypes and omits some of them. The data hold 350,000 to 500,000 clones, with approximately 90% observed a single time. The specimen was PBMCs or T cells enriched from blood (not recorded which). The source of these receptors is a woman under 30 who had been exposed to COVID-19.

This clone was recorded once. The gene calls are TRBV7-3 and TRBJ1-1, with D possibly being TRBD1 (5 bases). Trimming removed 5 bases at V and 1 base at J, with 8 bases between. This CDR3 spans 13 amino acids. The V gene's germline CDR1 is SGHTA and CDR2 FQGTGA. CDR3 sequence (DNA): TGTGCCAGCAGCAGAGGACAGAACACTGAAGCTTTCTTT. This codes for CASSRGQNTEAFF.

CDR3 in amino acids: CASSFERDTQYF. The CDR3 bases are TGCGCCAGCAGCTTCGAGCGGGATACGCAGTATTTT. V is TRBV5-1 and J is TRBJ2-3, with D perhaps matching TRBD2 (5 bases). Germline loops: CDR1 SGHRS, CDR2 YFSETQ. CDR3 size: 12 residues. Trimming stripped 2 bases from V and 6 bases from J, with 7 bases between. Combining the CDR3 with reference TRBV5-1 and TRBJ2-3 gives the whole variable domain KAGVTQTPRYLIKTRGQQVTLSCSPISGHRSVSWYQQTPGQGLQFLFEYFSETQRNKGNFPGRFSGRQFSNSRSEMNVSTLELGDSALYLCASSFERDTQYFGPGTRLTVL.

V gene TRBV11-3 combines with J gene TRBJ2-3; weak D call: TRBD1 (5 bases). V dropped 5 bases and J dropped 0 bases, with 9 bases sitting between them. Germline V gene sequence: CDR1 SGHNT, CDR2 YENEEA. The CDR3 is made up of 14 amino acids. The CDR3 sequence: CASSVSGSTDTQYF. CDR3 nucleotide sequence: TGTGCCAGCAGCGTATCAGGGAGCACAGATACGCAGTATTTT.

This sequence joins TRBV28 and TRBJ1-5; D is unclear. This CDR3 contains 13 residues. Germline loops: CDR1 MDHEN, CDR2 SYDVKM. V lost 6 bases and J 1 base, leaving 7 bases between the germline ends. CDR3 nucleotides: TGTGCCAGCAGGCTACCAAGCAATCAGCCCCAGCATTTT. This sequence encodes CASRLPSNQPQHF.

The CDR3: CASSYSSGSGSPLHF. The CDR3 coding sequence is TGTGCCAGCAGTTACTCATCAGGGTCTGGCTCACCCCTCCACTTT. This sequence joins TRBV6-5 and TRBJ1-6; the D gene is possibly TRBD1 (5 bases). This CDR3 is 15 amino acids long. Germline values: CDR1 MNHEY, CDR2 SVGAGI. V lost 0 bases to trimming and J lost 10 bases, with 13 bases between them.

This chain joins TRBV13 and TRBJ2-7, with TRBD2 matching over 9 bases. V gave up 5 bases and J gave up 3 bases; unmatched junction bases: 2. The CDR3 has 13 residues. Germline V gives CDR1 PRHDT, CDR2 FYEKMQ (reference sequence). The CDR3 DNA follows: TGTGCCAGCAGCCCGCGGGAGGGCTACGAGCAGTACTTC. It is translated as CASSPREGYEQYF. Complete variable domain (other parts from reference TRBV13 and TRBJ2-7): AAGVIQSPRHLIKEKRETATLKCYPIPRHDTVYWYQQGPGQDPQFLISFYEKMQSDKGSIPDRFSAQQFSDYHSELNMSSLELGDSALYFCASSPREGYEQYFGPGTRLTVT.

The chain employs TRBV6-6 and TRBJ2-7, with D tentatively TRBD1 (6 bases). Per germline, CDR1 MNHNY and CDR2 SVGAGI (reference sequence). The CDR3 contains 14 residues. Trimming pared 3 bases from V and 2 bases from J, leaving 11 bases between. CDR3 coding DNA: TGTGCCAGCAGTTATACAACAGGGACCTACGAGCAGTACTTC. It encodes CASSYTTGTYEQYF.

The chain recombines TRBV4-1 with TRBJ2-3, with D tentatively TRBD1 (6 bases). This CDR3 region has 14 residues. Trimming pared 0 bases from V and 10 bases from J, leaving 14 bases between. Germline V lookup: CDR1 MGHRA, CDR2 YSYEKL. The CDR3, as DNA: TGCGCCAGCAGCCAAGATACAGGGTCCAGGGCGCAGTATTTT. It codes for CASSQDTGSRAQYF.

The genes are TRBV7-2 and TRBJ2-7, with D possibly being TRBD1 (6 bases). There are 14 residues in the CDR3. V was pared by 3 bases and J by 3 bases, with 12 bases between. The germline V gene has CDR1 SGHTA and CDR2 FQGNSA. The CDR3 bases are TGTGCCAGCAGCTTCACCGGACAGAGCTACGAGCAGTACTTC. As protein: CASSFTGQSYEQYF.

The chain links TRBV18 to TRBJ2-7, with 8 bases lining up with TRBD1. The CDR3 has 16 residues. Per germline, CDR1 KGHSH and CDR2 LQKENI. Trimming removed 0 bases from V and 0 bases from J; junction bases left unmatched: 4. The CDR3 DNA is TGTGCCAGCTCACCACCGAGGACAGGGATCTCCTACGAGCAGTACTTC. Translation: CASSPPRTGISYEQYF.

This clone was observed a few times. The chain has TRBV5-6 and TRBJ1-5; 9 positions match TRBD1. Germline CDR1 and CDR2: SGHDT and YYEEEE. The CDR3 loop spans 16 amino acids. Unmatched junction bases numbered 17, after V lost 5 bases and J lost 11 bases. CDR3 coding DNA: TGTGCCAGCAGTCGCTTGGGGGGACAGGGTTTTAAGACCCAGCATTTT. This sequence encodes CASSRLGGQGFKTQHF.

J is TRBJ2-7 and V is TRBV7-2; 9 bases align to TRBD1. Germline values: CDR1 SGHTA, CDR2 FQGNSA. This CDR3 contains 14 residues. The trim removed 5 bases at V and 2 bases at J, leaving 4 bases unmatched. CDR3 nucleotides: TGTGCCAGCAGCACCGGGGACAGGGCCTACGAGCAGTACTTC. It specifies CASSTGDRAYEQYF.

The chain joins TRBV3-1 (or the pseudogene TRBV3-2) to TRBJ2-1; 8 nucleotides line up with TRBD2. V was pared by 1 base and J by 9 bases, with 8 bases of the junction left unmatched. There are 15 residues in the CDR3. The germline CDR1 and CDR2 sequences are LGHDT and YNNKEL (reference sequence). CDR3 region: CASSQASGGLSEQFF. In DNA, the CDR3 is TGTGCCAGCAGCCAAGCCTCGGGGGGGCTGAGTGAGCAGTTCTTC.

This clone is a singleton in its sample. This sequence joins TRBV7-2 and TRBJ2-1; 8 nucleotides align to TRBD1. The J segment lost 9 bases and the V segment lost 3 bases, leaving 4 bases of the junction unmatched. Germline CDR1 reads SGHTA; CDR2 reads FQGNSA. The CDR3 has 13 amino acids. The CDR3 sequence is CASSLDRAGEQFF. CDR3 DNA: TGTGCCAGCAGCTTGGACAGGGCGGGTGAGCAGTTCTTC.

The rearrangement uses TRBV28 and TRBJ1-5, with D tentatively TRBD1 (5 bases). Germline V lookup: CDR1 MDHEN, CDR2 SYDVKM. The CDR3 runs to 14 residues. The V gene lost 7 bases and the J gene lost 2 bases, with 12 bases spanning the gap. CDR3 sequence: CASKFEGGNQPQHF. The DNA for the CDR3 is TGTGCCAGCAAGTTTGAAGGGGGCAATCAGCCCCAGCATTTT.

The chain recombines TRBV6-5 with TRBJ1-1, with D perhaps TRBD1 (5 bases). The CDR3 runs to 14 residues. Trimming took off 6 bases at V and 5 bases at J, with 16 bases between the two ends. Germline V lookup: CDR1 MNHEY, CDR2 SVGAGI. The CDR3 is CASRKGFTVTEAFF. The CDR3 coding sequence is TGTGCCAGCAGAAAGGGGTTTACGGTAACTGAAGCTTTCTTT.

This clone has only a few counts. This chain joins TRBV5-1 and TRBJ2-7, with D possibly being TRBD2 (6 bases). There are 14 residues in the CDR3. Between the trimmed V and J ends, which lost 4 bases and 6 bases, there was a span of 17 bases. Looked up from germline, CDR1 is SGHRS and CDR2 is YFSETQ. CDR3 sequence reads: CASSPRRGMGEQYF. CDR3 nucleotide sequence: TGCGCCAGCAGCCCGCGGCGGGGAATGGGCGAGCAGTACTTC.

This clone was observed a handful of times. The rearrangement joins TRBV19 to TRBJ2-3; TRBD2 agrees at 9 bases. Unmatched junction bases numbered 8, after V lost 1 base and J lost 6 bases. This CDR3 region has 16 residues. CDR1 is LNHDA and CDR2 is SQIVND in the germline V gene (reference sequence). The CDR3: CASSIGSGRTMDTQYF. CDR3 bases: TGTGCCAGTAGTATAGGCAGCGGGAGGACTATGGATACGCAGTATTTT.

This chain uses TRBV11-2 with TRBJ2-4; D is possibly TRBD1 (6 bases). Germline CDR1 and CDR2: SGHAT and FQNNGV. Trimming removed 3 bases at V and 11 bases at J, with 14 bases between. The CDR3 consists of 13 residues. CDR3 sequence (DNA): TGTGCCAGCAGCTTCACAGGGATAATCGTTCAGTACTTC. Residues: CASSFTGIIVQYF.

V and J are TRBV19 and TRBJ2-7, with D uncertain. The V end lost 5 bases, the J end lost 2 bases, and 10 bases lay between the germline ends. The germline V gene has CDR1 LNHDA and CDR2 SQIVND (reference sequence). The CDR3 runs 13 residues. CDR3 nucleotides: TGTGCCAGTAGTCCAGCGTCTGCCTACGAGCAGTACTTC. This encodes CASSPASAYEQYF.

The rearrangement uses TRBV19 and TRBJ2-1; TRBD1 aligns across 8 bases. CDR1 and CDR2 from the germline V gene are LNHDA and SQIVND (reference sequence). This CDR3 spans 15 amino acids. Losses at the gene ends were 5 bases for V and 7 bases for J; bases not matched to a gene: 10. CDR3 sequence reads: CASSPYQDRANEQFF. The CDR3 nucleotides are TGTGCCAGTAGTCCCTACCAGGACAGGGCAAATGAGCAGTTCTTC.

This clone was detected only once. The J gene is TRBJ2-2, the V gene TRBV7-2; the D is unclear. With 4 bases removed from V and 0 bases from J, the gap between germline ends came to 3 bases. Germline CDR1 is SGHTA and CDR2 is FQGNSA. The CDR3 length is 13 residues. The CDR3 nucleotides read TGTGCCAGCAGCTCTCCGAACACCGGGGAGCTGTTTTTT. This gives the protein CASSSPNTGELFF.

The chain employs TRBV3-1 (or the pseudogene TRBV3-2) and TRBJ2-5; 7 bases line up with TRBD1. The CDR3 extends over 13 amino acids. V was clipped by 6 bases and J by 2 bases; unmatched bases: 3. In germline, CDR1 is LGHDT, CDR2 YNNKEL (reference sequence). The CDR3 sequence is CASRPGQQETQYF. As DNA, the CDR3 is TGTGCCAGCAGACCGGGACAGCAAGAGACCCAGTACTTC.

The V call is TRBV5-6, the J call TRBJ2-5; tentative D call: TRBD1 (5 bases). Germline assignment: CDR1 SGHDT and CDR2 YYEEEE. Trimming removed 3 bases at V and 2 bases at J, with 14 bases between. The CDR3 is made up of 15 amino acids. CDR3 coding DNA: TGTGCCAGCAGCTACGGCAGGGTTGGACAAGAGACCCAGTACTTC. It specifies CASSYGRVGQETQYF. The full variable domain, with the rest looked up from reference TRBV5-6 and TRBJ2-5, is DAGVTQSPTHLIKTRGQQVTLRCSPKSGHDTVSWYQQALGQGPQFIFQYYEEEERQRGNFPDRFSGHQFPNYSSELNVNALLLGDSALYLCASSYGRVGQETQYFGPGTRLLVL.

This clone was recorded only once. The J gene is TRBJ2-5, the V gene TRBV5-1; possible D gene TRBD2, 6 bases. The CDR3 consists of 15 residues. Per the germline V gene, CDR1 is SGHRS and CDR2 is YFSETQ. V lost 4 bases and J 5 bases, leaving 18 bases between the germline ends. CDR3: CASSGRGKWSETQYF. CDR3 bases: TGCGCCAGCAGCGGTCGGGGGAAATGGTCGGAGACCCAGTACTTC.